This T cell receptor (beta chain) was sequenced for a study of blood T cell repertoires in COVID-19. For the study at large: Donors in the United States, Italy and Spain gave samples during acute or convalescent COVID-19. PBMCs, B-cell-depleted T cells, or T cells were the source of the cDNA or gDNA that made up the material.

The table lists this clone with a count of one. The CDR3 runs 12 residues. As processed by the authors: Reference gene primer amplification in the assay estimated nucleated cell counts. Some clones are missing from TCRdb's copy, which holds only in-frame ones; the method was immunoSEQ multiplex PCR. V and J calls and clone size follow that table, whereas D and trimming were derived from the DNA. This repertoire shows about 230,000 clones, around four fifths found once; its top ten account for 2.5% to 3%. The TCR sequence derives from a woman in her 70s with active or convalescent COVID-19. Sequencing was performed on peripheral blood. This chain links TRBV21-1 with TRBJ1-1. TRBV21-1 is an annotated pseudogene. This chain's CDR3 is CAVPRGGESAFF. As DNA, the CDR3 is TGTGCCGTACCCAGGGGAGGGGAGTCTGCTTTCTTT.